The clone carrying this T cell receptor beta chain has just one count. Original handling: Estimates of nucleated cell counts were drawn from the amplification of reference gene primers. Libraries were prepared by immunoSEQ multiplex PCR; TCRdb keeps only in-frame clonotypes and omits some of them. The D gene and trimming were derived from the DNA, and the V and J assignments and clone size from that table. This table holds 280,000 or so clones, roughly 80% found once. This sample is drawn from a study of blood T cell repertoires in COVID-19. The J segment lost 13 bases and the V segment lost 5 bases, leaving 16 bases of the junction unmatched. Germline V gene data show CDR1 as SGHTA and CDR2 as FQGNSA. The CDR3 has 14 amino acids.

V and J are TRBV7-2 and TRBJ1-2; TRBD1 matches at 7 bases. Input material: peripheral blood. The sequence was collected from a woman between 50 and 59 years old who had recovered from COVID-19. The CDR3 region has the DNA TGTGCCAGCAGCCTCTACGACAGGGATGGTTCGTTCACCTTC. Its translation: CASSLYDRDGSFTF.